The 13 T cell receptor beta chains below all came from one sample that was sequenced in a study of blood T cell repertoires in COVID-19. This table comes from immunoSEQ multiplex PCR, and its TCRdb copy is limited to in-frame clones, with some not included. The table includes around 300,000 clones, 80% to 90% detected once. The sequencing sample was made of PBMCs or T cells enriched from blood (not recorded which). Receptor source: a woman aged 18-29 years who had recovered from COVID-19.

The chain has TRBV7-9 and TRBJ1-2; TRBD1 matches at 7 bases. CDR1 is SEHNR, CDR2 FQNEAQ, per germline (reference sequence). The CDR3 has 13 residues. V lost 7 bases and J lost 6; bases outside the gene matches: 8. The CDR3 DNA follows: TGTGCCAGCATTCCTTCTCAGGGGGATGGCTACACCTTC. Protein: CASIPSQGDGYTF.

The V call is TRBV5-5, the J call TRBJ1-3; D possibly corresponds to TRBD1 (5 bases). CDR1 and CDR2 (germline): SGHKS, YYEKEE (reference sequence). This CDR3 spans 13 amino acids. V was clipped by 0 bases and J by 4 bases, with 5 bases between them. In nucleotides, the CDR3 is TGTGCCAGCAGCTTGGCAGGGGGAAACACCATATATTTT. As protein: CASSLAGGNTIYF.

The gene calls are TRBV3-1 (or the pseudogene TRBV3-2) and TRBJ1-1, with no clear D. V lost 0 bases to trimming and J lost 11 bases, with 13 bases between them. CDR3 size: 13 residues. The germline V gene encodes CDR1 LGHDT and CDR2 YNNKEL (reference sequence). The CDR3 DNA reads TGTGCCAGCAGCCAAGATTGGTCAGGTCGCGCTTTCTTT. Protein: CASSQDWSGRAFF.

The sample holds one count of this clone. This CDR3 is CASSDTAGEAFF. DNA of the CDR3: TGTGCCAGCAGTGACACAGCGGGGGAAGCTTTCTTT. The rearrangement links TRBV6-4 to TRBJ1-1, with unresolved D. V was clipped by 2 bases and J by 8 bases, with 9 bases between them. Germline CDR1 and CDR2: MRHNA and SNTAGT. This CDR3 contains 12 residues.

The chain combines TRBV5-1 with TRBJ1-2; D not certain. This CDR3 is built from 13 residues. Germline assignment: CDR1 SGHRS and CDR2 YFSETQ. V lost 0 bases, J lost 5 bases, and 8 bases lay in between. DNA for the CDR3: TGCGCCAGCAGCTTGGGGCCGGAGTATGGCTACACCTTC. It is translated as CASSLGPEYGYTF.

The chain recombines TRBV4-1 with TRBJ2-2, with TRBD2 identical over 11 bases. The ends lost 3 bases at V and 6 bases at J; junction bases unmatched: 6. The CDR3 is 16 residues long. Germline assignment: CDR1 MGHRA and CDR2 YSYEKL. The CDR3 here is CASSQVSGGASGELFF. Written as DNA, the CDR3 is TGCGCCAGCAGCCAGGTTAGCGGGGGGGCCTCCGGGGAGCTGTTTTTT.

V gene TRBV5-1 combines with J gene TRBJ2-7; 11 bases are a match to TRBD2. The CDR3 has 22 residues. V was pared by 2 bases and J by 2 bases, with 24 bases of the junction left unmatched. The germline V gene has CDR1 SGHRS and CDR2 YFSETQ. In DNA, the CDR3 is TGCGCCAGCAGCTTAGGGCTAGCGGGGGGCCTAACTCGACCCTCCTCCGCCTACGAGCAGTACTTC. Protein product: CASSLGLAGGLTRPSSAYEQYF. The full variable domain, completed using reference TRBV5-1 and TRBJ2-7, is KAGVTQTPRYLIKTRGQQVTLSCSPISGHRSVSWYQQTPGQGLQFLFEYFSETQRNKGNFPGRFSGRQFSNSRSEMNVSTLELGDSALYLCASSLGLAGGLTRPSSAYEQYFGPGTRLTVT.

This rearrangement joins TRBV4-1 to TRBJ1-2; D remains ambiguous. The V gene lost 2 bases and the J gene lost 8 bases, with 15 bases spanning the gap. The CDR3 is made up of 14 amino acids. Germline CDR1 reads MGHRA; CDR2 reads YSYEKL. CDR3 region: CASSQQPAGIGYTF. For the CDR3, the DNA is TGCGCCAGCAGCCAACAACCGGCAGGTATCGGCTACACCTTC.

CDR3: CASSLLDRGYYGYTF. The CDR3 DNA is TGTGCCAGCAGTCTACTGGACAGGGGGTATTATGGCTACACCTTC. The J gene is TRBJ1-2, the V gene TRBV2; 10 bases align to TRBD1. In germline, CDR1 is SNHLY, CDR2 FYNNEI. The V segment lost 5 bases and the J segment 5 bases; nucleotides outside the gene matches: 8. The CDR3 is 15 amino acids.

V and J are TRBV6-5 and TRBJ2-2; a possible D gene is TRBD1 (6 bases). Deletions cut 0 bases from V and 6 bases from J, with 14 bases between. Germline V lookup: CDR1 MNHEY, CDR2 SVGAGI. This CDR3 contains 16 residues. CDR3 sequence (DNA): TGTGCCAGCAGTTACTCGGGGCAGGGGAAGGCCGGGGAGCTGTTTTTT. This gives the protein CASSYSGQGKAGELFF.

V and J are TRBV3-1 (or the pseudogene TRBV3-2) and TRBJ1-2; D gene ambiguous. The ends were cut back, 1 base at V and 0 bases at J, with 9 bases in the middle. The CDR3 is 15 amino acids. CDR1 LGHDT and CDR2 YNNKEL come from the germline V gene (reference sequence). The CDR3 protein is CASSQVGVTNYGYTF. CDR3 sequence (DNA): TGTGCCAGCAGCCAAGTTGGAGTAACTAACTATGGCTACACCTTC.

V is TRBV11-2 and J is TRBJ2-7; D is uncertain. The CDR3 totals 15 residues. The germline V and J ends were trimmed by 4 bases and 0 bases, with 13 bases remaining between them. Germline V gene data show CDR1 as SGHAT and CDR2 as FQNNGV. CDR3 in amino acids: CASSSVSTNSYEQYF. CDR3 nucleotides: TGTGCCAGCAGCTCCGTAAGCACGAACTCCTACGAGCAGTACTTC. The full variable domain, with the rest looked up from reference TRBV11-2 and TRBJ2-7, is EAGVAQSPRYKIIEKRQSVAFWCNPISGHATLYWYQQILGQGPKLLIQFQNNGVVDDSQLPKDRFSAERLKGVDSTLKIQPAKLEDSAVYLCASSSVSTNSYEQYFGPGTRLTVT.

This chain's CDR3 is CASSVAGSGGLYEQYF. In DNA form, the CDR3 reads TGTGCCAGCAGCGTAGCTGGTAGCGGGGGGCTCTACGAGCAGTACTTC. V and J are TRBV9 and TRBJ2-7; TRBD2 matches 10 bases. Losses at the gene ends were 0 bases for V and 3 bases for J; bases not matched to a gene: 6. The CDR3 is made up of 16 amino acids. The germline CDR1 and CDR2 sequences are SGDLS and YYNGEE.